These T cell receptor beta chains were read from a single sample in a study of tumor and adjacent non-tumor tissue in lung cancer. TCRdb reprocessed the multiplex PCR reads via MiXCR and lists one record per CDR3 protein. Of under 250,000 distinct CDR3 sequences listed, about 71% were seen once; the top ten hold roughly 24%. Sample: lung tumor tissue. Every receptor here comes from a man aged 55 to 70 with non-small cell lung cancer. Both conserved end residues are part of each CDR3. The D gene is left open where the match is weak. Rows may omit the clone size; those that give it use once, few, many or a size class.

abundance	j_gene	v_gene	d_gene	CDR3nt	CDR3aa
NA	TRBJ2-3	TRBV20-1	NA	TGCAGTACTAGACTACTGAGCGCCCGCACAGATACGCAGTATTTT	CSTRLLSARTDTQYF
NA	TRBJ2-5	TRBV4-2	NA	TGTGTCAGTAGCCAAGTTGCGGGTGGACAGGAGACCCAGTACTTC	CVSSQVAGGQETQYF
NA	TRBJ1-6	TRBV11-3	NA	TGTGCCAGCAGCACCGGGACCTCGGAGTCACCCCTCCACTTT	CASSTGTSESPLHF
NA	TRBJ2-1	TRBV5-4	NA	TGTGCCAGCAGCTTTAGCTCAGGGGGGGGAATTGAGCAGTTCTTC	CASSFSSGGGIEQFF
NA	TRBJ2-5	TRBV7-8	NA	TGTGCCAGCAGCCTAGGACTAGTGGGGGCCCAAGAGACCCAGTACTTC	CASSLGLVGAQETQYF
NA	TRBJ2-3	TRBV6-5	NA	TGTGCCAGCCGAGCTATACGGCAGACAGATACGCAGTATTTT	CASRAIRQTDTQYF
few	TRBJ2-1	TRBV11-1	TRBD2	TGTGCTAGCAGCTTACCTAGGCTAGCGGGAGGCAACAATGAGCAGTTCTTC	CASSLPRLAGGNNEQFF
NA	TRBJ2-6	TRBV6-2/TRBV6-3	NA	TGTGCCAGCAGTCCTACCGAGGCCAACGTCCTGACTTTC	CASSPTEANVLTF
many	TRBJ2-5	TRBV20-1	TRBD1	TGCAGTGCTAGCGGGACAGGGCGAGAGACCCAGTACTTC	CSASGTGRETQYF
NA	TRBJ2-7	TRBV11-3	NA	TGTGCCAGCAGCTTACGTCCAAGGGGCTACGAGCAATACTTC	CASSLRPRGYEQYF
NA	TRBJ1-3	TRBV20-1	NA	TGCAGTGCTAGCGCCCCAGTGGCTAGAAACACCATATATTTT	CSASAPVARNTIYF
NA	TRBJ1-1	TRBV6-6	TRBD1	TGTGCCAGCGGTAGGGGGCTAGGAAATTGGAACACTGAAGCTTTCTTT	CASGRGLGNWNTEAFF
NA	TRBJ2-7	TRBV20-1	NA	TGCAGTGCTAGATATGCAGGGCCCGCGGGAAGGAACGAGCAGTACTTC	CSARYAGPAGRNEQYF
few	TRBJ2-3	TRBV11-3	TRBD2	TGTGCCAGCAGTTTGGTTAGGGGAGGGGATACGCAGTATTTT	CASSLVRGGDTQYF
many	TRBJ1-1	TRBV6-1	TRBD1	TGTGCCAGCAGGAACACAGGGGGCACTGAAGCTTTCTTT	CASRNTGGTEAFF
NA	TRBJ2-4	TRBV29-1	NA	TGCAGCGTTGGGTGGCATTCGGGGGAAGGGAACGTTCAGTACTTC	CSVGWHSGEGNVQYF
NA	TRBJ2-5	TRBV12-3/TRBV12-4	TRBD1	TGTGCCAGCATTTCCCGGGACAGGGGGAATGTTCGGGAGACCCAGTACTTC	CASISRDRGNVRETQYF
once	TRBJ1-5	TRBV6-1	TRBD1	TGTGCCAGTAGTGAACAGGGGAGGCAGCCCCACCATTTT	CASSEQGRQPHHF
NA	TRBJ2-1	TRBV11-1	NA	TGTGCCAGCAGCTTACTAGGGGGAGGGTCCGTCTTCAATGTGCAGTTGTTC	CASSLLGGGSVFNVQLF
NA	TRBJ1-2	TRBV7-2	NA	TGTGCCAGCACCCTACCTGGCAGGGGAAACTATGGCTACACCTTC	CASTLPGRGNYGYTF
few	TRBJ2-7	TRBV12-3/TRBV12-4	TRBD1	TGTGCCAGCAGACGCCGGGACAGTAGTAGCGAGCAGTACTTC	CASRRRDSSSEQYF
NA	TRBJ2-7	TRBV5-4	NA	TGTGTCAGCAACTGGCAGACTAGTAACCACGAACAGTACTTC	CVSNWQTSNHEQYF
NA	TRBJ2-4	TRBV6-1	TRBD2	TGTGCCAACAGTGAAGTGGGGCGGGGGTCGGACATTCAGTACTTC	CANSEVGRGSDIQYF
NA	TRBJ1-3	TRBV12-3/TRBV12-4	NA	TGTGCCAGCAGTTTTGAGGCTTTCTCTAGAAACACCATATATTTT	CASSFEAFSRNTIYF
NA	TRBJ2-7	TRBV20-1	TRBD2	TGCAGTGCTGGACCTCCCACGGGGGGGTGCGAGCAGTACTTC	CSAGPPTGGCEQYF
NA	TRBJ1-6	TRBV6-1	NA	TGTGCCAGTATGATAGGGTGGAGCTCCTATAATTCACCCCTCCACTTT	CASMIGWSSYNSPLHF
NA	TRBJ2-1	TRBV6-5	NA	TGTGCCAGCAGTTACTTTACGGTGGGGAGTGACAATGAGCACTTCTTC	CASSYFTVGSDNEHFF
NA	TRBJ2-7	TRBV5-5	NA	TGTGCCAGCAGGGGACTGACCTACGAGCAGTACTTC	CASRGLTYEQYF
many	TRBJ2-7	TRBV4-2	NA	TGTGCCAGCAGCCAAGTGGTTGGTCGGGAGCAGTACTTC	CASSQVVGREQYF
NA	TRBJ1-1	TRBV29-1	NA	TGTAGGGTTGAAGGTGGATCCGCTGAAGCTCTCTTT	CRVEGGSAEALF
NA	TRBJ2-1	TRBV6-5	TRBD2	TGTGCCAGCAGCCCCCAGACTAGCGGGGGGGACAATGAGCAGTTCTTC	CASSPQTSGGDNEQFF
NA	TRBJ1-4	TRBV29-1	TRBD1	TGCAGCGTTAAAGCGACCGGGGGCACAGGGGATGAAGAACTGTTTTTT	CSVKATGGTGDEELFF
NA	TRBJ1-6	TRBV12-3/TRBV12-4	TRBD1	TGTGCCAGCTCGGGACAGAGTCGTTCACCCCTCCACTTT	CASSGQSRSPLHF
NA	TRBJ2-7	TRBV6-2/TRBV6-3	TRBD1	TGTGCCAGCATCCCCCGGGGACAGGGGGGCGGCGAGCAGTACTTC	CASIPRGQGGGEQYF
NA	TRBJ2-3	TRBV11-2	NA	TGTGCCAGCAGGCCTAACGATCTAGATCCGCAGTATTTT	CASRPNDLDPQYF
NA	TRBJ1-6	TRBV10-1	NA	TGCGCCAGCCAGGAAGGCCCTATATCACCCCTCCACTTT	CASQEGPISPLHF
NA	TRBJ2-7	TRBV20-1	NA	TGCAGTGCTAGAGATGCTAGCGAACTTAGCTACGGGCAGAACTTC	CSARDASELSYGQNF
NA	TRBJ1-5	TRBV20-1	NA	NA	CSLTRDALHQHF
NA	TRBJ1-1	TRBV11-3	NA	TGTGCCACCATCCGAGGACGGGGGAGCACTGAAGCTTTCTTT	CATIRGRGSTEAFF
NA	TRBJ1-1	TRBV12-3/TRBV12-4	NA	TGTACCATCAGTTTATACAGGGTTGAAGCTTTCTTT	CTISLYRVEAFF
NA	TRBJ2-5	TRBV7-3	TRBD2	TGCGCCTCCAGCTTACAAGCGGGGGAGATCCAGTACTTC	CASSLQAGEIQYF
NA	TRBJ1-5	TRBV6-2/TRBV6-3	TRBD1	TGTGCCAGCACCCTAGGACAGGGGGCGCCTCAGCCCCAGCATTTT	CASTLGQGAPQPQHF
NA	TRBJ1-4	TRBV6-6	NA	TGTGCCAGCAGTTACAGACAGAGTGGCGAAAAACTGCTTTTT	CASSYRQSGEKLLF
once	TRBJ2-2	TRBV6-5	TRBD2	TGTGCCAGCAGTTACGAGGCTAGCGGCCACGCCGGGGAGCTGTTTTTT	CASSYEASGHAGELFF
few	TRBJ2-7	TRBV12-3/TRBV12-4	TRBD1	TGTGCCAGCAGTTTCCGGGCAGGGGGTTATTCCTACGAGCAGTACTTC	CASSFRAGGYSYEQYF
NA	TRBJ1-2	TRBV6-2/TRBV6-3	NA	TGTACCAGCAGTTACGACGAGTGGTATGGTTACACCTTC	CTSSYDEWYGYTF
NA	TRBJ2-3	TRBV20-1	TRBD2	TGCAGTGCCCAGCGGCAGCGGGGGAGCACAGATACGCAGTATTTT	CSAQRQRGSTDTQYF